This passage covers 2 T cell receptor beta chains from one sample sequenced in a study of cytomegalovirus exposure and HLA in healthy donors. The study ran its PCR with 60 Vbeta and 13 Jbeta primers. Generated by immunoSEQ multiplex PCR, the TCRdb table keeps only in-frame clones and is missing some. The sample includes about 150,000 clones, roughly 80% of them seen just once. The sequencing sample was made of PBMCs. The source is a male donor in good health and CMV-seronegative.

This clone occurred once. V and J are TRBV5-1 and TRBJ1-2, with 9 bases lining up with TRBD1. Germline V gene lookup returns CDR1 SGHRS and CDR2 YFSETQ. The CDR3 is made up of 14 amino acids. V shed 0 bases, J shed 8 bases, and the junction held 5 bases outside the gene matches. The DNA of the CDR3 is TGCGCCAGCAGCTTGGGACAGGGGGAAGGAGGCTACACCTTC. Protein product: CASSLGQGEGGYTF.

This chain uses TRBV30 with TRBJ1-5, with D unclear. The CDR3 sequence is 15 residues long. V lost 0 bases to trimming and J lost 0 bases, with 9 bases between them. Germline CDR1 reads GTSNPN; CDR2 reads SVGIG (reference sequence). CDR3 amino acids: CAWSVGVLSNQPQHF. As DNA, the CDR3 is TGTGCCTGGAGTGTCGGGGTCCTTAGCAATCAGCCCCAGCATTTT.